This T cell receptor (beta chain) was profiled in a study of blood T cell repertoires in COVID-19. The participants were between roughly 18 and 89 years old and came from roughly 24 US areas. Participant reports of clinical history set cohort assignment. All recovered Cohort 3 donors got two negative PCRs, got clearance, or saw symptom resolution. Germline V CDR1 and CDR2: SGHKS, YYEKEE (reference sequence). The CDR3 runs 13 residues. V shed 7 bases and J 5 bases; nucleotides not matched to a gene: 8. Sequenced by immunoSEQ multiplex PCR; TCRdb stores in-frame clones only, minus some. The sample comprises about 290,000 clones, approximately 88% of which are singletons, and less than 2% rests with the top ten.

The sequence came from a woman between 40 and 55 years old who had recovered from COVID-19. V and J are TRBV5-5 and TRBJ1-2; 7 bases fit TRBD1. The specimen sequenced was PBMCs or T cells enriched from blood (not recorded which). DNA of the CDR3: TGTGCCAGCGACAAGGGACAGAAGTATGGCTACACCTTC. Protein sequence: CASDKGQKYGYTF. The full variable domain, in which reference TRBV5-5 and TRBJ1-2 provide the parts outside the CDR3, is DAGVTQSPTHLIKTRGQQVTLRCSPISGHKSVSWYQQVLGQGPQFIFQYYEKEERGRGNFPDRFSARQFPNYSSELNVNALLLGDSALYLCASDKGQKYGYTFGSGTRLTVV.